This T cell receptor beta chain appears in the sequencing data of a study of cytomegalovirus exposure and HLA in healthy donors. Study-wide background: Most genotyped donors, approximately 81% of 300 to 400, had Caucasian-associated genetic ancestry. Study-level findings and limits: Rates of TCR association differed by HLA locus in a later analysis, with DRB1 highest and HLA-C lowest.

CDR3 length: 14 amino acids. The V and J ends lost 4 bases and 4 bases respectively, with 13 bases between them. Looked up from germline, CDR1 is MNHNS and CDR2 is SASEGT. Points on this clone: Its antigen is as yet unknown.

Each donor's status was that of a healthy bone marrow donor. 60 Vbeta and 13 Jbeta primers were used in PCR. TCRdb keeps only in-frame clones here, not all; method: immunoSEQ multiplex PCR. The table has around 150,000 clones, roughly 80% seen once. This sequence was found in a man aged 40-49 years in good health and CMV-seropositive. The specimen was PBMCs. The chain uses TRBV6-1 and TRBJ1-2; D not resolved. The CDR3 loop reads CASSGPTVGYGYTF. The DNA for the CDR3 is TGTGCCAGCAGTGGGCCTACAGTGGGCTATGGCTACACCTTC.